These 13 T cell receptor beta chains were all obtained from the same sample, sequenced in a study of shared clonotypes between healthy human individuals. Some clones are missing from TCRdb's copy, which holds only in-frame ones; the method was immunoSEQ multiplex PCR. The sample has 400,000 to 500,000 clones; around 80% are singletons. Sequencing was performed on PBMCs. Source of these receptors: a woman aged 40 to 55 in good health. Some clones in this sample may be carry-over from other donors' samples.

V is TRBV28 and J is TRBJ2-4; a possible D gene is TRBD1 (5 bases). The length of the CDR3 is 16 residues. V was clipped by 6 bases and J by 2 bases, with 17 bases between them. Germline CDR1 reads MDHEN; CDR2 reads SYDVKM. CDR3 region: CASSDAHHRSKNIQYF. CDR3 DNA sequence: TGTGCCAGCAGCGACGCGCATCACAGGTCCAAAAACATTCAGTACTTC.

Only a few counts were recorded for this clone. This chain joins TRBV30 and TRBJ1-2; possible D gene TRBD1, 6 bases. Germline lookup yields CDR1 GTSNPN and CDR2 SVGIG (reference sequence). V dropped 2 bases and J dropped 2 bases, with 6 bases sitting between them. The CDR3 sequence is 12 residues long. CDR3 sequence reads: CAWSTGNYGYTF. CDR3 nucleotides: TGTGCCTGGAGTACAGGGAACTATGGCTACACCTTC. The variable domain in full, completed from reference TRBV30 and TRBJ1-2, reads SQTIHQWPATLVQPVGSPLSLECTVEGTSNPNLYWYRQAAGRGLQLLFYSVGIGQISSEVPQNLSASRPQDRQFILSSKKLLLSDSGFYLCAWSTGNYGYTFGSGTRLTVV.

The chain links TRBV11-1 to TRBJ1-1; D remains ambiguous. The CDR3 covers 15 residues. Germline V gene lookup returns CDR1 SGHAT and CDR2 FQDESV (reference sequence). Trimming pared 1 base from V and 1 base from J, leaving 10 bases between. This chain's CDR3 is CASSLGQQRNTEAFF. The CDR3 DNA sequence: TGTGCCAGCAGCTTAGGGCAGCAGAGGAACACTGAAGCTTTCTTT.

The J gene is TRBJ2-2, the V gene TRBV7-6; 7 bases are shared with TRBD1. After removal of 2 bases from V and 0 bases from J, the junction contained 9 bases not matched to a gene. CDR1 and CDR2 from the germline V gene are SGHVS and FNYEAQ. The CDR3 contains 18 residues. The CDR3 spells CASSLRAGTDTNTGELFF. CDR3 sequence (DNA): TGTGCCAGCAGCTTAAGGGCCGGGACAGATACGAACACCGGGGAGCTGTTTTTT.

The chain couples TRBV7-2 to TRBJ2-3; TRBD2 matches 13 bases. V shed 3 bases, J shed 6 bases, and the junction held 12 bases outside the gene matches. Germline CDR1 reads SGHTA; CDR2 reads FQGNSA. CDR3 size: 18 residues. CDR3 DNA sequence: TGTGCCAGCAGCTTCATTGGAGGACTAGCGGGAGTATGGGATACGCAGTATTTT. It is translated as CASSFIGGLAGVWDTQYF.

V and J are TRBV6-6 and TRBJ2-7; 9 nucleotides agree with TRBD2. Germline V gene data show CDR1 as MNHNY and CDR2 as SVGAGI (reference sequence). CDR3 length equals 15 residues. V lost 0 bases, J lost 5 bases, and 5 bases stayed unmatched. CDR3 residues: CASSYSVSGSHEQYF. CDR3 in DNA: TGTGCCAGCAGTTACTCGGTTAGCGGGAGCCACGAGCAGTACTTC.

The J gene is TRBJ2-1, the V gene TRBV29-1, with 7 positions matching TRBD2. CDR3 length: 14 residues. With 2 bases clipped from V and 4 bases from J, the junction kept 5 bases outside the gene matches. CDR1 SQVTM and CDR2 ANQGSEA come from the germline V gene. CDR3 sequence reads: CSVESAGSYNEQFF. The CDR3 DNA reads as TGCAGCGTTGAATCAGCGGGATCATACAATGAGCAGTTCTTC.

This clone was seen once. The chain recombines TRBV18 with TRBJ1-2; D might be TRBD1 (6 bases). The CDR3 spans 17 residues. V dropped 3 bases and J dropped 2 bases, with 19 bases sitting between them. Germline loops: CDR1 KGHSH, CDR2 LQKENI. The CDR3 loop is CASSPGAGLLGNYGYTF. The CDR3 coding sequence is TGTGCCAGCTCACCGGGGGCAGGCCTCCTGGGGAACTATGGCTACACCTTC.

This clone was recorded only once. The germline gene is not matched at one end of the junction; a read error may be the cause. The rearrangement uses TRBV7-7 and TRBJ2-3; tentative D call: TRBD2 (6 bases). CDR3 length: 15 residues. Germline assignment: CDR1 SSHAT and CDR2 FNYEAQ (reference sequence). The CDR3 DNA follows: TGTGCTAGCAGCCCTGGGACTGATCGCACAGATACGCAGTATTTT. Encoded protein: CASSPGTDRTDTQYF.

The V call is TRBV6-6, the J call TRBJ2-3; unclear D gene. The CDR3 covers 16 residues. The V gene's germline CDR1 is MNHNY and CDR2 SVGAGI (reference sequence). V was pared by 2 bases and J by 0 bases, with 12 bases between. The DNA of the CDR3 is TGTGCCAGCAGTTACCCAATCGCACATAGCACAGATACGCAGTATTTT. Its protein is CASSYPIAHSTDTQYF.

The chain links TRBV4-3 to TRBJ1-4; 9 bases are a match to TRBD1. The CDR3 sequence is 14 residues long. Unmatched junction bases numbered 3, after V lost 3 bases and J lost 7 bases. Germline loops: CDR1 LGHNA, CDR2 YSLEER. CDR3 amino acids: CASSQDRGSEKLFF. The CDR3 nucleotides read TGCGCCAGCAGCCAGGACAGGGGCAGTGAAAAACTGTTTTTT.

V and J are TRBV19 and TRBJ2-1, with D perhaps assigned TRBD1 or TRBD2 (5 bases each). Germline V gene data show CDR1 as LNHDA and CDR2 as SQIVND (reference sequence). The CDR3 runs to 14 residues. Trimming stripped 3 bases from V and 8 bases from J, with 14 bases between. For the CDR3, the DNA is TGTGCCAGTAGTATGAGGGGCAGGAGCGATGAGCAGTTCTTC. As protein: CASSMRGRSDEQFF.

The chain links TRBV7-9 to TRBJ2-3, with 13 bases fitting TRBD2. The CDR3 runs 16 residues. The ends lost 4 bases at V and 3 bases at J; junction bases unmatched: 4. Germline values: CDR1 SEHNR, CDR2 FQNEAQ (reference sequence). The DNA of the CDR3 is TGTGCCAGCAGCTCCGGACTAGCGGGAGAAACAGATACGCAGTATTTT. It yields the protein CASSSGLAGETDTQYF.